This TCR beta chain was identified during a study of T cell responses to AZD1222 COVID-19 vaccine. Study-wide findings and caveats: The study identified only a handful of AZD1222 recipients as seropositive at baseline. Donors skewed white British and female; clonal diversity was possibly underestimated.

Germline V lookup: CDR1 MNHEY, CDR2 SVGAGI. The CDR3 contains 15 residues. V shed 6 bases and J shed 4 bases, with 18 bases lying between them. Points on this clone: Its antigen is not identified.

TCRdb's copy holds only in-frame clones and misses some; the assay was immunoSEQ multiplex PCR. The table shows around 74,000 clones, with around 92% occurring only once. Sequencing was performed on peripheral blood, taken on day 0 of MenACWY control vaccination. V gene TRBV6-5 combines with J gene TRBJ1-1; unclear D gene. The source of this sequence is an adult in good health. The CDR3 region is CASSPGARTGTEAFF. The CDR3 DNA reads as TGTGCCAGCAGCCCAGGAGCTAGGACGGGCACTGAAGCTTTCTTT.